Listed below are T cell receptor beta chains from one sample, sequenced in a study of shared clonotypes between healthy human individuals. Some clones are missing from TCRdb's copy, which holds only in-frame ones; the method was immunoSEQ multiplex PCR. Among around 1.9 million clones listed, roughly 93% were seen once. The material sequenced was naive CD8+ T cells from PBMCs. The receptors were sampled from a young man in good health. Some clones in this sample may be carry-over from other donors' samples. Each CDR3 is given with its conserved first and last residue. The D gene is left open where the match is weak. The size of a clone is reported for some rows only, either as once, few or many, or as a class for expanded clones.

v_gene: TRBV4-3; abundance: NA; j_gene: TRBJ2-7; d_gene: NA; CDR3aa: CASSQDGRGFGSYEQYF; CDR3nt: TGCGCCAGCAGCCAAGACGGACGGGGGTTCGGGTCCTACGAGCAGTACTTC
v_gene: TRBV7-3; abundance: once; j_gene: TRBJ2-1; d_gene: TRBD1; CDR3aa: CASSWGQGKGYEQFF; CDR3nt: TGTGCCAGCAGCTGGGGACAGGGTAAGGGCTATGAGCAGTTCTTC
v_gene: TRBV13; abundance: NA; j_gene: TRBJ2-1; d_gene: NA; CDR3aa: CASSLGLGGVSYNEQFF; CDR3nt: TGTGCCAGCAGCTTAGGCCTAGGGGGGGTATCCTACAATGAGCAGTTCTTC
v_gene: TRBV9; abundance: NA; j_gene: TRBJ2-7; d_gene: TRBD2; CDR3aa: CASSEGLANSYEQYF; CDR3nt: TGTGCCAGCAGCGAGGGACTAGCGAACTCCTACGAGCAGTACTTC
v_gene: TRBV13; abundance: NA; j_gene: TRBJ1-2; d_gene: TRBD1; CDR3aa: CASSPQGALGYGYTF; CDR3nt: TGTGCCAGCAGCCCACAGGGGGCCCTGGGCTATGGCTACACCTTC
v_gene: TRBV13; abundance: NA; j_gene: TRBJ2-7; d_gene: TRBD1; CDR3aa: CASSNRDSSYEQYF; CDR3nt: TGTGCCAGCAGCAACCGGGACAGCTCCTACGAGCAGTACTTC
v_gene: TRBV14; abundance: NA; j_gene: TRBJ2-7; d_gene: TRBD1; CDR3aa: CASSQGDRPPDEQYF; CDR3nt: TGTGCCAGCAGCCAAGGGGACAGGCCTCCCGACGAGCAGTACTTC
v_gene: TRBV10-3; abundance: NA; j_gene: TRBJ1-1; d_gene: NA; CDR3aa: CAISDVNMNTEAFF; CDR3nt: TGTGCCATCAGTGACGTTAACATGAACACTGAAGCTTTCTTT
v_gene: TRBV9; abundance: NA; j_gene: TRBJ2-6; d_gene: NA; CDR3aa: CASSPLWRAGANVLTF; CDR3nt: TGTGCCAGCAGCCCTCTCTGGAGGGCTGGGGCCAACGTCCTGACTTTC
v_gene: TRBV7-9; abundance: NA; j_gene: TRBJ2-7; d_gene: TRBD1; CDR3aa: CASRAGTASGEQYF; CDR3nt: TGTGCCAGCAGGGCCGGGACAGCAAGTGGAGAGCAGTACTTC
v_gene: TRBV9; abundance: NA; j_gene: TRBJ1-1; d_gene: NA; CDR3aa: CASSVGGRTEAFF; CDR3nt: TGTGCCAGCAGCGTAGGGGGGCGGACTGAAGCTTTCTTT
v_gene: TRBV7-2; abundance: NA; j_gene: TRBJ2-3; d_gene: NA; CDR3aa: CASSPTGSWGDTQYF; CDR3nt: TGTGCCAGCAGCCCCACCGGGTCTTGGGGAGATACGCAGTATTTT
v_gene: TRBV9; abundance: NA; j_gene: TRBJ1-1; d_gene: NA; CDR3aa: CASSVAGQPLNTEAFF; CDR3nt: TGTGCCAGCAGCGTAGCTGGACAGCCCTTGAACACTGAAGCTTTCTTT
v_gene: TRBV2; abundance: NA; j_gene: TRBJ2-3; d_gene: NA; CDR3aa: CATSYRLDTQYF; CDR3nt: TGTGCCACCTCGTACCGTTTGGATACGCAGTATTTT
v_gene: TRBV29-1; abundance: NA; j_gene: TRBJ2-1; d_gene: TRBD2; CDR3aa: CSVAGVVYNEQFF; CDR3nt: TGCAGCGTAGCGGGAGTTGTCTACAATGAGCAGTTCTTC
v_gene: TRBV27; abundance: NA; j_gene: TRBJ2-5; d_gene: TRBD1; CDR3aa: CASSLSFPGQGIEETQYF; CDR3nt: TGTGCCAGCAGTTTATCCTTCCCCGGACAGGGGATCGAAGAGACCCAGTACTTC
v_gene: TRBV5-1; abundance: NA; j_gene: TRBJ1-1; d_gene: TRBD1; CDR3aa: CASSTPGQGSTEAFF; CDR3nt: TGCGCCAGCAGCACGCCGGGACAGGGAAGCACTGAAGCTTTCTTT
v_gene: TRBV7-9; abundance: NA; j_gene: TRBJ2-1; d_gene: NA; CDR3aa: CASSVGGNEQFF; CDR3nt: TGTGCCAGCAGCGTAGGGGGTAATGAGCAGTTCTTC
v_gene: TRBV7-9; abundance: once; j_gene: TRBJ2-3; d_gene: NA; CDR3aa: CASRVSTDTQYF; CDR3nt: TGTGCCAGCAGGGTGAGCACAGATACGCAGTATTTT
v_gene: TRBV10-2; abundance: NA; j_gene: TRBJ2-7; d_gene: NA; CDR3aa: CASSEGATGYSYEQYF; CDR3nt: TGCGCCAGCAGTGAAGGGGCAACAGGGTACTCCTACGAGCAGTACTTC
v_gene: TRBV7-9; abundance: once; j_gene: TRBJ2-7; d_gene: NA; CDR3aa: CASSLENSSEQYF; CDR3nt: TGTGCCAGCAGCTTAGAGAACTCGTCTGAGCAGTACTTC
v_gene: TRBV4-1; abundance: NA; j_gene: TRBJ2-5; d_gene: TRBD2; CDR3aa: CASSQVGLAGVETQYF; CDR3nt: TGCGCCAGCAGCCAAGTCGGACTAGCGGGAGTGGAGACCCAGTACTTC
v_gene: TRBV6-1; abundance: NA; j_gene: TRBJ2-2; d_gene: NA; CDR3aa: CASSEAVSHTGELFF; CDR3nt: TGTGCCAGCAGTGAAGCCGTGTCCCACACCGGGGAGCTGTTTTTT
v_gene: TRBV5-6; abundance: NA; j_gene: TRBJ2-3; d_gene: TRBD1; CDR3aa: CASSLETQGADTQYF; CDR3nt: TGTGCCAGCAGCCTAGAAACGCAGGGGGCAGATACGCAGTATTTT
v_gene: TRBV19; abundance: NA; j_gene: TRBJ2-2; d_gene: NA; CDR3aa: CASSIDPTRGGTGELFF; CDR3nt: TGTGCCAGTAGTATAGACCCCACGAGGGGGGGCACCGGGGAGCTGTTTTTT
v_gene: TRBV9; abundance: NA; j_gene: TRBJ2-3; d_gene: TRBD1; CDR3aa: CASSVGGTGGIDTQYF; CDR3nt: TGTGCCAGCAGCGTAGGTGGGACAGGGGGCATAGATACGCAGTATTTT
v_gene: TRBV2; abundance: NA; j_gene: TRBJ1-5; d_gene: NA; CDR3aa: CASSESIGRDQPQHF; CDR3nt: TGTGCCAGCAGTGAATCTATCGGCCGTGATCAGCCCCAGCATTTT
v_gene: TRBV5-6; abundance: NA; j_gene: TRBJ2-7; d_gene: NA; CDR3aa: CASSFGSSYEQYF; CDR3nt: TGTGCCAGCAGCTTTGGCAGCTCCTACGAGCAGTACTTC
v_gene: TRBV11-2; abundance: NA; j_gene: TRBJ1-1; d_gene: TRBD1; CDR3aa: CASSKGAGVGAFF; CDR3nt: TGTGCCAGCAGCAAGGGGGCGGGTGTCGGGGCTTTCTTT
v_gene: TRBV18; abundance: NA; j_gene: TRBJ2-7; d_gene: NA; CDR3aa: CASSPSYQDHEQYF; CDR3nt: TGTGCCAGCTCACCGTCCTACCAGGACCACGAGCAGTACTTC
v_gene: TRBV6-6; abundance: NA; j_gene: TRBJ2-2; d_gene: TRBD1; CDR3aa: CASLDRGRTGELFF; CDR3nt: TGTGCCAGCCTGGACAGGGGGCGCACCGGGGAGCTGTTTTTT
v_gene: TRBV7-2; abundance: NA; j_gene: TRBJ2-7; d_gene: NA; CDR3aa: CASSPATGMSSYEQYF; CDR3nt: TGTGCCAGCAGCCCCGCCACCGGGATGAGCTCCTACGAGCAGTACTTC
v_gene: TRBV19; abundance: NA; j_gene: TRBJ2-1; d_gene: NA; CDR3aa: CASSPLDGGPHNEQFF; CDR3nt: TGTGCCAGTAGTCCCCTGGACGGAGGGCCTCACAATGAGCAGTTCTTC
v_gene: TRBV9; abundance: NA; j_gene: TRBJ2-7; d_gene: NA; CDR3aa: CASSPTGINLYEQYF; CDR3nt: TGTGCCAGCAGCCCGACTGGGATTAACCTCTACGAGCAGTACTTC
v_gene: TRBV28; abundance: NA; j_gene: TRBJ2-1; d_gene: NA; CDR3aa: CASSFGSNEQFF; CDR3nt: TGTGCCAGCAGTTTTGGGTCTAATGAGCAGTTCTTC
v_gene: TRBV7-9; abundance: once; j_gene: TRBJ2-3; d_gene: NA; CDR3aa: CATTKLTDTQYF; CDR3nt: TGTGCCACCACCAAGTTGACAGATACGCAGTATTTT
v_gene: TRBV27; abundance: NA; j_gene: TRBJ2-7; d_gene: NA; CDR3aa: CASSLLQGTAWYEQYF; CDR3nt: TGTGCCAGCAGCCTCCTTCAGGGTACAGCATGGTACGAGCAGTACTTC
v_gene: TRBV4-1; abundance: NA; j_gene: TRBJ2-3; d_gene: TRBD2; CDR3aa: CASSQDGGRPLGF; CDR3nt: TGCGCCAGCAGCCAAGATGGCGGGAGGCCCCTTGGATTT
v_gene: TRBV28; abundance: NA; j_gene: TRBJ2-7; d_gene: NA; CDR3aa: CASSSPWVRNYEQYF; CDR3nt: TGTGCCAGCTCCTCCCCTTGGGTCCGAAACTACGAGCAGTACTTC
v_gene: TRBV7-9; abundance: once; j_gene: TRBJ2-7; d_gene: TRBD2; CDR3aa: CASSYPGLAGYEQYF; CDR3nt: TGTGCCAGCAGCTACCCCGGACTAGCGGGCTACGAGCAGTACTTC
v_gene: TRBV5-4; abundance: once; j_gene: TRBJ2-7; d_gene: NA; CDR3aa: CASSAYRVSYEQYF; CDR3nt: TGTGCCAGCAGCGCTTACAGGGTCTCCTACGAGCAGTACTTC
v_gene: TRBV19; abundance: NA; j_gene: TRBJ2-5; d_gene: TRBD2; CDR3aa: CASSTPGLAGAWETQYF; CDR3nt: TGTGCCAGTAGCACACCGGGACTAGCGGGGGCGTGGGAGACCCAGTACTTC
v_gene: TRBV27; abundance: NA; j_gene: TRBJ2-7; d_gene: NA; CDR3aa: CASSLSMIPYEQYF; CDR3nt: TGTGCCAGCAGTTTATCCATGATACCCTACGAGCAGTACTTC
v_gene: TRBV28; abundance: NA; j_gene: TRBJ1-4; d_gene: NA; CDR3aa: CASSSRHREPTNEKLFF; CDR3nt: TGTGCCAGCAGTTCCCGACATCGTGAGCCAACTAATGAAAAACTGTTTTTT
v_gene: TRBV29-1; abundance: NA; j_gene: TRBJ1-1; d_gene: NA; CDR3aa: CSVNGGRRTEAFF; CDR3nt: TGCAGCGTGAATGGGGGGCGCAGGACTGAAGCTTTCTTT
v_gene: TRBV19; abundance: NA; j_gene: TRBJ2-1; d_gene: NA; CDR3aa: CASSIMGGLHNEQFF; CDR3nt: TGTGCCAGTAGTATAATGGGGGGGCTACACAATGAGCAGTTCTTC
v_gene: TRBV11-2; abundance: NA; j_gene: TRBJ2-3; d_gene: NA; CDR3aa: CASRPLVAASTDTQYF; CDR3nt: TGTGCCAGCAGACCCCTCGTGGCGGCGAGCACAGATACGCAGTATTTT
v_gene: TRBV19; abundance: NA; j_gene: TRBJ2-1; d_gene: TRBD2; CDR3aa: CASSDGLAYNEQFF; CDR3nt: TGTGCCAGTAGTGATGGACTAGCGTACAATGAGCAGTTCTTC
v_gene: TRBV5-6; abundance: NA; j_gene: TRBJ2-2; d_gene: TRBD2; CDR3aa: CASSLAREGGELFF; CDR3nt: TGTGCCAGCAGCTTGGCCCGGGAGGGCGGGGAGCTGTTTTTT
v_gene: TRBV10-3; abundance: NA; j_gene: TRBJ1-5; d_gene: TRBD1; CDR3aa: CAISEGTANQPQHF; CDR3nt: TGTGCCATCAGTGAAGGGACAGCAAATCAGCCCCAGCATTTT